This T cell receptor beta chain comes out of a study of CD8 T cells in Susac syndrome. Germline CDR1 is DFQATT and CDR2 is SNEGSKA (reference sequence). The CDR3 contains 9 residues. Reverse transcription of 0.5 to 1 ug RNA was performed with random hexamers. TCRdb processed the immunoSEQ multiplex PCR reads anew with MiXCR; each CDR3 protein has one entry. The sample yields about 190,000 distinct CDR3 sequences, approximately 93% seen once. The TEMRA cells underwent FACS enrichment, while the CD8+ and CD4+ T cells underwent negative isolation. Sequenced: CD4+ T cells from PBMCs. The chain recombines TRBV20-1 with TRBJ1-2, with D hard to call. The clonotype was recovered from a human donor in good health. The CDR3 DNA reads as TGCGGAGGAAACTATGGCTACACCTTC. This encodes CGGNYGYTF.